The TCR beta chain described here comes from a study of identical twins. General observations from the study: Shared out-of-frame alpha sequences (those common to twins) showed excess low generation probability.

TCRdb used MiXCR to reprocess the 5' RACE reads, holding one entry per CDR3 protein. This table has just over 450,000 distinct CDR3 sequences, 13% to 15% appearing once. Remarks on this clonotype: What it recognizes is unknown.

CDR3 length equals 15 residues. CDR1 is KGHSH and CDR2 is LQKENI in the germline V gene. V lost 2 bases, J lost 5 bases, and 3 bases stayed unmatched. The same data also contributed to another study, on yellow fever vaccine responses in identical twins.

This chain links TRBV18 with TRBJ2-5, with 12 bases identical to TRBD2. This receptor was obtained from a woman between 18 and 29 years old in good health. Sequenced material: CD4+ T cells sorted from blood. The CDR3 spells CASSPFLAGGETQYF. The CDR3 nucleotides are TGTGCCAGCTCACCATTCCTAGCGGGAGGGGAGACCCAGTACTTC.